The rows below give T cell receptor beta chains drawn from one sample of a study of T cell clonotyping in hematopoietic cell transplantation. The assay was immunoSEQ multiplex PCR, and TCRdb's table has in-frame clones only and misses some. Of 12,000 or so clones listed, 85% to 90% are singletons. Sequences were obtained from peripheral blood mononuclear cells. The receptors come from a human donor who either received an allogeneic hematopoietic cell transplant for a myeloid malignancy or was a related donor (not recorded which). Some clones in this sample may be carry-over from other donors' samples. Each CDR3 is given without its conserved first and last residue.

J gene | V gene | CDR3 protein
TRBJ2-3 | TRBV5-4 | ASSLQGADTQY
TRBJ1-5 | TRBV30 | AWSPKGGYQPQH
TRBJ1-5 | TRBV7-8 | ASSLGKGASQPQH
TRBJ2-5 | TRBV6-6 | ASSPTGSETQY
TRBJ1-4 | TRBV4-2 | ASSQSVQGTEKLF
TRBJ1-2 | TRBV27 | ASSLPGGYGYT
TRBJ2-5 | TRBV11-3 | ASSLARQGASQTQY
TRBJ2-2 | TRBV29-1 | SVEGSGTGRNTGELF
TRBJ1-1 | TRBV5-6 | ASTFGTEAF
TRBJ1-2 | TRBV5-1 | ASSLAGTGGGYT
TRBJ2-2 | TRBV7-9 | ASSLTPDRLTGELF
TRBJ1-4 | TRBV7-9 | ASSSSGTGGKLF
TRBJ1-2 | TRBV6-1 | AVRQGLSGGYT
TRBJ2-2 | TRBV2 | ASSEALGQGAGGELF
TRBJ2-5 | TRBV5-7 | ASSRPAALETQY
TRBJ1-6 | TRBV30 | AWGIKQGLNSPLH
TRBJ2-5 | TRBV5-1 | ASSLEYGGWGTKETQY
TRBJ1-2 | TRBV7-2 | ASSLPQGANGYT
TRBJ1-5 | TRBV7-9 | ASSLRGDQPQH
TRBJ2-7 | TRBV5-1 | ASSFGDRDLYEQY
TRBJ1-4 | TRBV7-6 | ASSLGAAGTNEKLF
TRBJ1-2 | TRBV5-4 | ASTRQGSSNYGYT
TRBJ1-6 | TRBV7-8 | ASSQITGSPLH
TRBJ1-2 | TRBV7-2 | ASSPRTGYGYT
TRBJ2-7 | TRBV5-5 | ASSLGAGSYEQY
TRBJ1-1 | TRBV7-6 | ASSLTGRNTEAF
TRBJ1-2 | TRBV29-1 | SVEELGRGYT
TRBJ1-2 | TRBV5-1 | ASIGQGKSGYT
TRBJ2-2 | TRBV14 | ASICSSVVEELF
TRBJ2-5 | TRBV6-5 | ASRGLADSETQY
TRBJ2-2 | TRBV7-2 | ASSLDRGRGELF
TRBJ1-1 | TRBV5-1 | ASSLYQGTSGGILDTEAF
TRBJ1-2 | TRBV27 | ASSLGRGLGSYGYT
TRBJ1-1 | TRBV20-1 | SALGQQAF
TRBJ1-2 | TRBV15 | ATSIRGQGAGGYT
TRBJ1-1 | TRBV23-1 | ASSQSIKGPNTEAF
TRBJ1-1 | TRBV7-3 | ASSFDGRSTEAF
TRBJ2-7 | TRBV11-2 | ASSYLAGATSYEQY
TRBJ1-3 | TRBV30 | AWSRDSGLGNTIY
TRBJ1-5 | TRBV29-1 | SVGGEGPQH
TRBJ1-2 | TRBV6-5 | ASSPHTDGYGYT
TRBJ1-2 | TRBV7-9 | ASSLAPGQGDYVNYGYT
TRBJ1-6 | TRBV4-3 | ASSLRGGEFSPLH
TRBJ2-3 | TRBV12-1 | ASSSGGDADTQY
TRBJ2-1 | TRBV19 | ASSTRQGVNNEQF
TRBJ1-5 | TRBV6-6 | ASSYVVGNQPQH
TRBJ1-5 | TRBV19 | ASTDRGNQPQH
TRBJ2-2 | TRBV30 | AWSAAGELF
TRBJ2-7 | TRBV19 | ASSIVGAGGEQY
TRBJ1-2 | TRBV2 | ASSGGQGGYT
TRBJ2-2 | TRBV6-4 | ASSLAGDRSGELF
TRBJ2-1 | TRBV7-9 | ASSLGRVSGNEQF
TRBJ1-2 | TRBV27 | ASSPQGRGLGYT
TRBJ1-2 | TRBV29-1 | SARTGWGYGYT
TRBJ1-1 | TRBV6-4 | ASSNEGDNTEAF
TRBJ2-1 | TRBV6-5 | ASSYGLQSRNEQF
TRBJ2-3 | TRBV7-2 | ASGRGPTDTQY
TRBJ1-1 | TRBV5-6 | ASSLERGPEAF
TRBJ1-4 | TRBV10-2 | ASSVQSGVREKLF
TRBJ2-1 | TRBV5-6 | ASSALTVLYNEQF